These 22 T cell receptor beta chains were all obtained from the same sample, sequenced in a study of glioma-infiltrating T cells after dendritic cell vaccination. The protocol was immunoSEQ multiplex PCR, while the TCRdb copy is restricted to in-frame clones and leaves out a portion. The sample lists more than 95,000 clones, about 90% occurring once. Specified time point: after dendritic cell vaccination, including at tumor progression/relapse. Source: blood, taken after dendritic cell vaccination. The receptor set was obtained from a human donor with glioblastoma.

This sequence joins TRBV27 and TRBJ1-2; D is perhaps TRBD1 (5 bases). This CDR3 spans 14 amino acids. Germline-derived CDR1 and CDR2 are MNHEY and SMNVEV (reference sequence). With 6 bases removed from V and 4 bases from J, the gap between germline ends came to 15 bases. The CDR3 here is CASSPGGGSYGYTF. The CDR3 DNA reads as TGTGCCAGCAGCCCCGGGGGGGGGAGCTATGGCTACACCTTC.

J is TRBJ1-1 and V is TRBV6-1; 8 bases agree with TRBD1. The V gene's germline CDR1 is MNHNS and CDR2 SASEGT. Unmatched junction bases numbered 10, after V lost 5 bases and J lost 5 bases. The length of the CDR3 is 15 residues. This CDR3 is CASSLRGQGGTEAFF. In nucleotides, the CDR3 is TGTGCCAGCAGTCTCCGCGGACAGGGAGGGACTGAAGCTTTCTTT.

The V gene is TRBV2, the J gene TRBJ1-1; D is possibly TRBD1 (6 bases). The CDR3 extends over 14 amino acids. The V and J ends lost 2 bases and 7 bases respectively, with 14 bases between them. Germline V lookup: CDR1 SNHLY, CDR2 FYNNEI. The CDR3 reads CASSESRGIGEAFF. The DNA of the CDR3 is TGTGCCAGCAGTGAATCTAGGGGGATTGGTGAAGCTTTCTTT.

The chain is built from TRBV4-1 and TRBJ1-3; D might be TRBD1 (6 bases). Trimming took 1 base from V and 12 from J, leaving 10 bases between them. This CDR3 spans 12 amino acids. Germline V gene lookup returns CDR1 MGHRA and CDR2 YSYEKL. CDR3 protein: CASSQVRGRIYF. The CDR3 nucleotides are TGCGCCAGCAGCCAAGTCAGGGGACGCATATATTTT.

The chain joins TRBV15 to TRBJ2-1; 9 nucleotides agree with TRBD2. V shed 5 bases, J shed 4 bases, and the junction held 6 bases outside the gene matches. This CDR3 comprises 15 residues. Germline V gene sequence: CDR1 LNHNV, CDR2 YYDKDF (reference sequence). The DNA of the CDR3 is TGTGCCACCAGCCGGGCTAGCGGGAATTACAATGAGCAGTTCTTC. Translation gives CATSRASGNYNEQFF.

V is TRBV18 and J is TRBJ2-7; 9 nucleotides match TRBD1. Germline assignment: CDR1 KGHSH and CDR2 LQKENI. This CDR3 has 17 amino acids. V lost 2 bases to trimming and J lost 1 base; unmatched junction nucleotides: 9. Here the CDR3 reads CASSPSFTGTGSYEQYF. CDR3 DNA sequence: TGTGCCAGCTCACCATCGTTTACCGGGACAGGGTCCTACGAGCAGTACTTC.

This sequence joins TRBV7-6 and TRBJ1-1, with D perhaps matching TRBD1 (6 bases). Germline V gene sequence: CDR1 SGHVS, CDR2 FNYEAQ. This CDR3 spans 16 amino acids. The V gene lost 0 bases and the J gene lost 0 bases, with 11 bases spanning the gap. CDR3 in DNA: TGTGCCAGCAGCTTAGCGCCGAGACAGGTGAACACTGAAGCTTTCTTT. Translated: CASSLAPRQVNTEAFF.

V gene TRBV7-2 combines with J gene TRBJ2-3; D might be TRBD2 (6 bases). The CDR3 contains 17 residues. Trimming left V 1 base short and J 4 bases short, with 18 bases between. Germline CDR1 is SGHTA and CDR2 is FQGNSA. The CDR3 here is CASSLGPGGSGADTQYF. In DNA form, the CDR3 reads TGTGCCAGCAGCTTAGGCCCCGGAGGGAGCGGAGCAGATACGCAGTATTTT.

The chain links TRBV29-1 to TRBJ1-1; 9 positions match TRBD1. Germline loops: CDR1 SQVTM, CDR2 ANQGSEA. The CDR3 contains 12 residues. The V and J ends lost 7 bases and 3 bases, in that order; junction bases with no gene match: 3. This CDR3 is CSGGQGHTEAFF. The CDR3 coding sequence is TGCAGCGGGGGACAGGGACACACTGAAGCTTTCTTT.

V and J are TRBV6-4 and TRBJ2-5; 7 positions agree with TRBD2. This CDR3 is 15 amino acids long. CDR1 is MRHNA and CDR2 is SNTAGT in the germline V gene. With 5 bases clipped from V and 5 bases from J, the junction kept 11 bases outside the gene matches. In DNA form, the CDR3 reads TGTGCCAGCAGTACCCAGGCGGGAGAAGTGGAGACCCAGTACTTC. Translating it yields CASSTQAGEVETQYF.

The CDR3 sequence is CASSSPDNYGYTF. For the CDR3, the DNA is TGTGCCAGCAGTTCTCCAGATAACTATGGCTACACCTTC. The chain has TRBV28 and TRBJ1-2; D gene uncertain. Trimming took 4 bases from V and 1 from J, leaving 7 bases between them. From germline, CDR1 is MDHEN and CDR2 SYDVKM. This CDR3 contains 13 residues.

This clone was seen once. J is TRBJ2-3 and V is TRBV2, with TRBD2 matching over 7 bases. The junction had 6 bases not matched to a gene; V was cut back by 4 bases and J by 5 bases. Germline V gives CDR1 SNHLY, CDR2 FYNNEI. The CDR3 consists of 14 residues. As DNA, the CDR3 is TGTGCCAGCAGTGTCCAGCGGGGTGAAGATACGCAGTATTTT. Encoded protein: CASSVQRGEDTQYF.

The rearrangement joins TRBV21-1 to TRBJ1-2; TRBD1 is the table's D call, not checked against the DNA. TRBV21-1 is a pseudogene segment. The CDR3 sequence is 12 residues long. DNA for the CDR3: TGTGCCAGCACATCGACAGGGGATGGCTACACCTTC. Its translation is CASTSTGDGYTF.

This clone was seen more than once but under ten times. The rearrangement joins TRBV30 to TRBJ2-3; 9 bases match TRBD2. The germline CDR1 and CDR2 sequences are GTSNPN and SVGIG (reference sequence). The CDR3 loop spans 16 amino acids. V shed 3 bases and J 2 bases; nucleotides not matched to a gene: 9. CDR3 residues: CAWSGLAGDPTDTQYF. CDR3 coding DNA: TGTGCCTGGAGCGGTTTAGCGGGGGACCCCACAGATACGCAGTATTTT.

In nucleotides, the CDR3 is TGTGCCAGCAGTTACGGACTAGCGGGGGGTTACAATGAGCAGTTCTTC. Amino acid sequence: CASSYGLAGGYNEQFF. V and J are TRBV6-5 and TRBJ2-1, with 14 bases matching TRBD2. Germline values: CDR1 MNHEY, CDR2 SVGAGI. The V gene end was trimmed by 2 bases and the J gene end by 4 bases; junction bases not matched to a gene: 1. The CDR3 covers 16 residues.

The chain recombines TRBV5-1 with TRBJ2-5, with D possibly being TRBD2 (5 bases). CDR1 SGHRS and CDR2 YFSETQ come from the germline V gene. V shed 6 bases and J shed 2 bases, with 17 bases lying between them. CDR3 size: 15 residues. CDR3 bases: TGCGCCAGCAACCGAAGGACGGGGAAACAAGAGACCCAGTACTTC. It is translated as CASNRRTGKQETQYF.

This rearrangement joins TRBV27 to TRBJ2-1, with 9 bases identical to TRBD2. CDR1 is MNHEY and CDR2 is SMNVEV in the germline V gene (reference sequence). This CDR3 region has 17 residues. Trimming took 7 bases from V and 4 from J; bases not matched to a gene: 14. CDR3 region: CASNFERGAGFYNEQFF. CDR3 coding DNA: TGTGCCAGCAATTTTGAGCGGGGGGCAGGGTTTTACAATGAGCAGTTCTTC.

This chain joins TRBV9 and TRBJ2-1; TRBD2 matches at 11 bases. The CDR3 runs to 16 residues. V shed 3 bases and J 8 bases; nucleotides not matched to a gene: 10. CDR1 and CDR2 (germline): SGDLS, YYNGEE. The chain's CDR3 is CASSGRIAGGVDEQFF. Here the CDR3 DNA reads TGTGCCAGCAGCGGCAGAATAGCGGGAGGGGTCGATGAGCAGTTCTTC. Variable domain in full (rest from reference TRBV9 and TRBJ2-1): DSGVTQTPKHLITATGQRVTLRCSPRSGDLSVYWYQQSLDQGLQFLIQYYNGEERAKGNILERFSAQQFPDLHSELNLSSLELGDSALYFCASSGRIAGGVDEQFFGPGTRLTVL.

This clone turned up a few times. The V gene is TRBV6-5, the J gene TRBJ1-2; D might be TRBD1 (5 bases). CDR1 is MNHEY, CDR2 SVGAGI, per germline. This CDR3 spans 13 amino acids. V was clipped by 5 bases and J by 8 bases, with 15 bases between them. The CDR3, as DNA: TGTGCCAGCAGTGCGGTGGGGGAGGGAGGCTACACCTTC. This encodes CASSAVGEGGYTF.

V and J are TRBV30 and TRBJ1-5, with TRBD1 identical over 8 bases. The CDR3 sequence is 19 residues long. The germline V gene encodes CDR1 GTSNPN and CDR2 SVGIG (reference sequence). V trimming: 2 bases; J trimming: 0 bases; junction bases outside the gene matches: 15. The CDR3 bases are TGTGCCTGGAGTTTAAGGACAGGGTTGACTTTGGGTAGCAATCAGCCCCAGCATTTT. Its protein product is CAWSLRTGLTLGSNQPQHF. The full variable domain, with the rest looked up from reference TRBV30 and TRBJ1-5, is SQTIHQWPATLVQPVGSPLSLECTVEGTSNPNLYWYRQAAGRGLQLLFYSVGIGQISSEVPQNLSASRPQDRQFILSSKKLLLSDSGFYLCAWSLRTGLTLGSNQPQHFGDGTRLSIL.

V usage is TRBV5-1 and J usage is TRBJ2-1; TRBD2 matches 13 bases. CDR1 is SGHRS and CDR2 is YFSETQ in the germline V gene. The V gene end was trimmed by 0 bases and the J gene end by 4 bases; junction bases not matched to a gene: 1. The CDR3 covers 16 residues. The CDR3: CASSLAGLAGYNEQFF. Written as DNA, the CDR3 is TGCGCCAGCAGCTTGGCGGGACTAGCGGGGTACAATGAGCAGTTCTTC.

This sequence joins TRBV19 and TRBJ1-5, with D possibly being TRBD1 (6 bases). The CDR3 sequence is 15 residues long. Germline loops: CDR1 LNHDA, CDR2 SQIVND (reference sequence). Between the trimmed V and J ends, which lost 7 bases and 2 bases, there was a span of 15 bases. This CDR3 is CASTQGGARNQPQHF. The DNA for the CDR3 is TGTGCCAGTACCCAAGGGGGGGCTCGCAATCAGCCCCAGCATTTT.